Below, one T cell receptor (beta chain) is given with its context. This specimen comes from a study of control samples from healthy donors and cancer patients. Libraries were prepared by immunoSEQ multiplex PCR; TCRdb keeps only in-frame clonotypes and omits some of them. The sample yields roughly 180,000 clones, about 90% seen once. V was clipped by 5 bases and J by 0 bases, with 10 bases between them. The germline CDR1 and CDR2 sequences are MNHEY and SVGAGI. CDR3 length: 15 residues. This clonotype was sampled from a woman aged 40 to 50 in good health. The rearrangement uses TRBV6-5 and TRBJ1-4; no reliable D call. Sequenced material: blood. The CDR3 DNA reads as TGTGCCAGCAGTCCACGGAGTGCAACTAATGAAAAACTGTTTTTT. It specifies CASSPRSATNEKLFF.